The 26 T cell receptor beta chains listed next were all sequenced from one sample in a study of blood T cell repertoires in COVID-19. Clones were read by immunoSEQ multiplex PCR, and TCRdb kept only the in-frame ones, dropping some. The sample yields 25,000 to 30,000 clones, about 80% seen once. Input material: peripheral blood. The receptors were gathered from a man between 65 and 85 years old with acute or convalescent COVID-19.

The rearrangement uses TRBV7-3 and TRBJ2-5; 8 nucleotides agree with TRBD2. CDR3 length: 15 residues. Looked up from germline, CDR1 is SGHTA and CDR2 is FQGTGA. Trimming took 0 bases from V and 5 from J; bases not matched to a gene: 5. The CDR3 loop reads CASSLTLAGGETQYF. CDR3 in DNA: TGTGCCAGCAGCTTAACCCTAGCGGGTGGGGAGACCCAGTACTTC.

V and J are TRBV28 and TRBJ1-1; TRBD1 matches 9 bases. Germline CDR1 reads MDHEN; CDR2 reads SYDVKM. V dropped 3 bases and J dropped 5; count of bases not matched to a gene: 7. This CDR3 is built from 15 residues. CDR3 coding DNA: TGTGCCAGCAGTTTCGGACAGGGGAGGTATACTGAAGCTTTCTTT. Residues: CASSFGQGRYTEAFF.

V usage is TRBV6-2 or TRBV6-3 and J usage is TRBJ1-2; D is possibly TRBD1 (5 bases). Germline V lookup: CDR1 MNHEY, CDR2 SVGEGT. Trimming shortened V by 7 bases and J by 4 bases, and 13 bases separated the two germline ends. CDR3 length equals 13 residues. CDR3 amino acids: CASTPSGFYGYTF. The CDR3 DNA reads TGTGCCAGCACCCCATCAGGGTTCTATGGCTACACCTTC.

This clone was counted only a few times. J is TRBJ2-3 and V is TRBV2; 8 nucleotides match TRBD1. V gave up 2 bases and J gave up 4 bases; unmatched junction bases: 2. The CDR3 contains 14 residues. The V gene's germline CDR1 is SNHLY and CDR2 FYNNEI. The CDR3 loop is CASSENRGADTQYF. CDR3 DNA sequence: TGTGCCAGCAGTGAAAACAGGGGGGCAGATACGCAGTATTTT.

This clone was detected only once. The CDR3 sequence is CASSQAGGWETQYF. CDR3 sequence (DNA): TGTGCCAGCAGCCAAGCGGGGGGGTGGGAGACCCAGTACTTC. The V gene is TRBV7-2, the J gene TRBJ2-5; 10 positions agree with TRBD2. The CDR3 consists of 14 residues. Germline trimming cut 5 bases from V and 5 bases from J; bases unmatched to any gene: 5. Germline V gives CDR1 SGHTA, CDR2 FQGNSA.

The V call is TRBV9, the J call TRBJ2-5; D not resolved. CDR1 and CDR2 (germline): SGDLS, YYNGEE. There are 13 residues in the CDR3. V was trimmed by 2 bases and J by 4 bases, leaving 9 bases between them. The CDR3 sequence: CASSVYPTETQYF. CDR3 coding DNA: TGTGCCAGCAGCGTCTACCCCACAGAGACCCAGTACTTC.

The chain employs TRBV11-3 and TRBJ2-3; D is unresolved. The CDR3 loop spans 16 amino acids. The V end was cut by 2 bases, the J end by 2 bases, with 14 bases between. The germline V gene encodes CDR1 SGHNT and CDR2 YENEEA. The CDR3 sequence: CASSLSHNSFTDTQYF. The CDR3 DNA follows: TGTGCCAGCAGCTTATCTCACAACAGTTTCACAGATACGCAGTATTTT.

This clone has just a few counts. The chain carries TRBV10-1 and TRBJ1-2, with unresolved D. The CDR3 spans 13 residues. Germline V lookup: CDR1 WNHNN, CDR2 SYGVQD (reference sequence). Between the trimmed V and J ends, which lost 10 bases and 1 base, there was a span of 13 bases. CDR3 loop: CAIKTGINYGYTF. The CDR3 DNA reads TGCGCCATCAAGACGGGAATTAACTATGGCTACACCTTC.

In this sample, this clone turned up a few times. Written as DNA, the CDR3 is TGTGCCAGCTCACCGATCCGGGAGCTGGAGACCCAGTACTTC. Its protein is CASSPIRELETQYF. The chain recombines TRBV18 with TRBJ2-5; D is possibly TRBD2 (6 bases). CDR1 KGHSH and CDR2 LQKENI come from the germline V gene. The CDR3 loop spans 14 amino acids. Trimming removed 3 bases from V and 5 bases from J, with 13 bases in between.

This clone appeared a few times. The chain carries TRBV4-3 and TRBJ1-4; possible D gene TRBD1, 5 bases. This CDR3 is 15 amino acids long. Trimming took off 4 bases at V and 7 bases at J, with 16 bases between the two ends. The germline V gene has CDR1 LGHNA and CDR2 YSLEER. The CDR3 here is CASSPGIGVSEKLFF. The CDR3 nucleotides read TGCGCCAGCAGCCCGGGTATAGGGGTCAGTGAAAAACTGTTTTTT.

The chain is built from TRBV19 and TRBJ2-5; weak D call: TRBD1 (5 bases). Trimming stripped 8 bases from V and 4 bases from J, with 11 bases between. CDR3 length: 12 amino acids. Germline assignment: CDR1 LNHDA and CDR2 SQIVND (reference sequence). The CDR3 spells CASGFQGETQYF. The CDR3 coding sequence is TGTGCCAGTGGATTTCAGGGAGAGACCCAGTACTTC.

The V gene is TRBV7-8, the J gene TRBJ1-6; TRBD1 matches at 11 bases. The CDR3 sequence is 14 residues long. The V segment lost 1 base and the J segment 12 bases; nucleotides outside the gene matches: 2. Germline V CDR1 and CDR2: SGHVS, FQNEAQ. Here the CDR3 reads CASSLVGTGGPLHF. Here the CDR3 DNA reads TGTGCCAGCAGCTTAGTCGGGACAGGGGGACCCCTCCACTTT.

The J gene is TRBJ2-6, the V gene TRBV4-2, with D unclear. Deletions cut 1 base from V and 3 bases from J, with 13 bases between. Germline V CDR1 and CDR2: LGHNA, YNFKEQ. There are 17 residues in the CDR3. The CDR3 nucleotides are TGTGCCAGCAGCCAAGGTCCAGGCCTCGGTGGGGCCAACGTCCTGACTTTC. As protein: CASSQGPGLGGANVLTF.

The V and J genes are TRBV28 and TRBJ1-5, with D possibly TRBD1 on 5 matching bases. Germline CDR1 MDHEN, CDR2 SYDVKM. Trimming left V 2 bases short and J 6 bases short, with 11 bases between. The CDR3 totals 14 residues. CDR3 in DNA: TGTGCCAGCAGTTTAGCGCAGGGAATTCAGCCCCAGCATTTT. It encodes CASSLAQGIQPQHF.

The genes are TRBV6-5 and TRBJ1-6; D uncertain. Germline-derived CDR1 and CDR2 are MNHEY and SVGAGI. V was cut by 5 bases and J by 7 bases, with 9 bases left in between. The CDR3 length is 13 residues. The CDR3 here is CASSPNPNSPLHF. The CDR3 DNA reads TGTGCCAGCAGTCCAAATCCAAATTCACCCCTCCACTTT.

V is TRBV15 and J is TRBJ2-1, with 12 bases fitting TRBD2. CDR1 LNHNV and CDR2 YYDKDF come from the germline V gene (reference sequence). The CDR3 has 14 amino acids. J was trimmed by 5 bases and V by 8 bases; bases with no gene match: 4. The CDR3 nucleotides are TGTGCCACCGGGACTAGCGGGCTTAACAATGAGCAGTTCTTC. It encodes CATGTSGLNNEQFF.

This clone was seen more than once but under ten times. The chain employs TRBV19 and TRBJ1-1; 7 nucleotides line up with TRBD1. Germline lookup yields CDR1 LNHDA and CDR2 SQIVND (reference sequence). Unmatched junction bases numbered 15, after V lost 4 bases and J lost 1 base. This CDR3 has 18 residues. Here the CDR3 reads CASSKRQGGRPGNTEAFF. CDR3 DNA sequence: TGTGCCAGTAGTAAGCGACAGGGTGGTCGACCGGGGAACACTGAAGCTTTCTTT.

The V call is TRBV6-6, the J call TRBJ2-7, with D possibly TRBD1 on 5 matching bases. CDR1 is MNHNY and CDR2 is SVGAGI in the germline V gene (reference sequence). The V end was cut by 2 bases, the J end by 9 bases, with 14 bases between. The length of the CDR3 is 13 residues. This CDR3 reads CASSYGAFPRQYF. CDR3 nucleotide sequence: TGTGCCAGCAGTTACGGGGCCTTCCCTCGGCAGTACTTC.

V and J are TRBV4-3 and TRBJ2-1; 13 positions agree with TRBD2. The CDR3 consists of 17 residues. CDR1 and CDR2 from the germline V gene are LGHNA and YSLEER. V lost 0 bases and J lost 8; bases outside the gene matches: 7. This CDR3 is CASSQDKGLAGMYEQFF. The CDR3 DNA is TGCGCCAGCAGCCAAGATAAGGGACTAGCGGGAATGTATGAGCAGTTCTTC.

This sequence joins TRBV28 and TRBJ1-4; D is perhaps TRBD1 (5 bases). The CDR3 contains 14 residues. Germline V gene data show CDR1 as MDHEN and CDR2 as SYDVKM. V lost 3 bases, J lost 6 bases, and 11 bases lay in between. The CDR3 DNA sequence: TGTGCCAGCAGTTTTACGGGGGGTGATGAAAAACTGTTTTTT. Protein product: CASSFTGGDEKLFF.

This clone was counted many times. The chain uses TRBV27 and TRBJ1-5; D is undetermined. Looked up from germline, CDR1 is MNHEY and CDR2 is SMNVEV (reference sequence). Trimming shortened V by 3 bases and J by 0 bases, and 9 bases separated the two germline ends. CDR3 size: 15 residues. CDR3 sequence (DNA): TGTGCCAGCAGTTTGTTATCTTATAGCAATCAGCCCCAGCATTTT. As protein: CASSLLSYSNQPQHF.

The chain couples TRBV7-2 to TRBJ2-3; 9 nucleotides agree with TRBD2. Germline V CDR1 and CDR2: SGHTA, FQGNSA. The CDR3 sequence is 15 residues long. The V and J ends lost 5 bases and 3 bases, in that order; junction bases with no gene match: 6. DNA for the CDR3: TGTGCCAGCAGCCCGTCCCTAGCGGGGACAGATACGCAGTATTTT. It translates to CASSPSLAGTDTQYF.

The chain links TRBV2 to TRBJ2-7; 7 bases are shared with TRBD2. CDR3 size: 14 residues. CDR1 SNHLY and CDR2 FYNNEI come from the germline V gene. Unmatched junction bases numbered 11, after V lost 9 bases and J lost 3 bases. As DNA, the CDR3 is TGTGCCAGTTGGGGAGGGGTGTCGGACTACGAGCAGTACTTC. Protein product: CASWGGVSDYEQYF.

This clone was seen more than once but under ten times. The rearrangement joins TRBV2 to TRBJ1-5; TRBD1 agrees at 9 bases. The CDR3 totals 15 residues. Germline lookup yields CDR1 SNHLY and CDR2 FYNNEI. V was pared by 5 bases and J by 6 bases, with 8 bases of the junction left unmatched. For the CDR3, the DNA is TGTGCCAGCAGTCCTAAACAGGGGGCTAGTCAGCCCCAGCATTTT. Its translation is CASSPKQGASQPQHF.

In its sample, this clone was seen a few times. This rearrangement joins TRBV5-4 to TRBJ2-7, with 8 bases aligning to TRBD2. Germline loops: CDR1 SGHNT, CDR2 YYREEE (reference sequence). This CDR3 region has 15 residues. Germline trimming cut 5 bases from V and 3 bases from J; bases unmatched to any gene: 10. CDR3 amino acids: CASSSGTREDYEQYF. CDR3 in DNA: TGTGCCAGCAGTAGTGGGACTAGAGAAGACTACGAGCAGTACTTC.

The chain recombines TRBV7-6 with TRBJ2-7; tentative D call: TRBD2 (5 bases). Germline V gene lookup returns CDR1 SGHVS and CDR2 FNYEAQ. There are 11 residues in the CDR3. Trimming pared 10 bases from V and 3 bases from J, leaving 10 bases between. CDR3 nucleotide sequence: TGTGCCACCGGGGTTTTCTACGAGCAGTACTTC. It specifies CATGVFYEQYF.